This TCR beta chain was profiled in a study of blood T cell repertoires in COVID-19. The wider study: Acute and convalescent COVID-19 samples came from the United States, Italy and Spain. PBMCs, B-cell-depleted T cells, or T cells were the source of the cDNA or gDNA that made up the material.

In Cohort 3, a recovered donor had either two negative PCRs, clearance, or symptom resolution. Sequencing used immunoSEQ multiplex PCR; TCRdb keeps in-frame clones, though not all of them. Of 320,000 or so clones in the sample, approximately 88% were seen once. Sequencing input: PBMCs or T cells enriched from blood (not recorded which). This clonotype originated in a man younger than 40 who had recovered from COVID-19.

The CDR3 region is CASGQTGGAEAFF. Written as DNA, the CDR3 is TGTGCCAGCGGACAGACAGGGGGTGCTGAAGCTTTCTTT. The rearrangement links TRBV11-2 to TRBJ1-1; 9 bases fit TRBD1. The germline CDR1 and CDR2 sequences are SGHAT and FQNNGV. Trimming at V came to 8 bases and at J to 6 bases, leaving 7 bases not matched to a gene. The CDR3 runs to 13 residues.